The 12 T cell receptor beta chains below come from one sample, sequenced in a study of T cells in Graves' hyperthyroidism and ophthalmopathy. Amplified TCR beta CDR3 regions derived from RNA transcripts. The TCR CDR3 first-round RT-PCR relied on the HTBI primer set. TCRdb fed the multiplex PCR reads into MiXCR, producing one record per CDR3 protein. The sample shows 540,000 or so distinct CDR3 sequences, more than 15% of them seen only once. Sample: blood. These receptor sequences come from a woman in her thirties with Graves' hyperthyroidism.

This clonotype was recorded many times. The chain has TRBV11-2 and TRBJ2-3; TRBD2 might be the D (5 bases). The CDR3 runs 12 residues. Germline CDR1 reads SGHAT; CDR2 reads FQNNGV. Trimming removed 5 bases at V and 6 bases at J, with 9 bases between. The chain's CDR3 is CASSRTGDTQYF. CDR3 coding DNA: TGTGCCAGCAGCCGGACGGGGGATACGCAGTATTTT. The whole variable domain, filled in from reference TRBV11-2 and TRBJ2-3, reads EAGVAQSPRYKIIEKRQSVAFWCNPISGHATLYWYQQILGQGPKLLIQFQNNGVVDDSQLPKDRFSAERLKGVDSTLKIQPAKLEDSAVYLCASSRTGDTQYFGPGTRLTVL.

This clonotype has at least ten counts. The chain uses TRBV30 and TRBJ1-2; maybe TRBD1 (5 bases). V was shortened by 2 bases and J by 4 bases, with 11 bases between the two germline ends. Germline V gene lookup returns CDR1 GTSNPN and CDR2 SVGIG (reference sequence). The CDR3 consists of 13 residues. The CDR3 nucleotides are TGTGCCTGGAGTAGGGGCAGGAGCTATGGCTACACCTTC. Protein sequence: CAWSRGRSYGYTF.

The V gene is TRBV7-8, the J gene TRBJ2-4, with no clear D. V lost 5 bases, J lost 0 bases, and 5 bases lay in between. Per the germline V gene, CDR1 is SGHVS and CDR2 is FQNEAQ. The length of the CDR3 is 13 residues. CDR3 nucleotide sequence: TGTGCCAGCAGCCTAACAGCCAAAAACATTCAGTACTTC. Protein sequence: CASSLTAKNIQYF.

This clonotype was detected many times. The chain is built from TRBV7-9 and TRBJ2-7; TRBD2 might be the D (6 bases). Trimming removed 5 bases at V and 2 bases at J, with 13 bases between. This CDR3 contains 14 residues. Germline loops: CDR1 SEHNR, CDR2 FQNEAQ (reference sequence). In nucleotides, the CDR3 is TGTGCCAGCAGCGCCCGGGACTTAACCTACGAGCAGTACTTC. This sequence encodes CASSARDLTYEQYF. Full variable domain (remainder filled in from reference TRBV7-9 and TRBJ2-7): DTGVSQNPRHKITKRGQNVTFRCDPISEHNRLYWYRQTLGQGPEFLTYFQNEAQLEKSRLLSDRFSAERPKGSFSTLEIQRTEQGDSAMYLCASSARDLTYEQYFGPGTRLTVT.

This clonotype occurred many times. This rearrangement joins TRBV20-1 to TRBJ1-4; tentative D call: TRBD1 (5 bases). Germline V gene lookup returns CDR1 DFQATT and CDR2 SNEGSKA (reference sequence). V dropped 5 bases and J dropped 8 bases, with 21 bases sitting between them. CDR3 size: 15 residues. Here the CDR3 reads CSAGETVGDAEKLFF. The CDR3 DNA reads as TGCAGTGCTGGGGAAACAGTAGGGGACGCGGAAAAACTGTTTTTT.

This clonotype appeared many times. This rearrangement joins TRBV7-8 to TRBJ2-7; tentative D call: TRBD1 (5 bases). CDR1 SGHVS and CDR2 FQNEAQ come from the germline V gene. With 5 bases removed from V and 3 bases from J, the gap between germline ends came to 20 bases. The CDR3 extends over 16 amino acids. The CDR3 DNA reads TGTGCCAGCAGCCCGCCTACCATGGGGCAGTTCTACGAGCAGTACTTC. Translating gives CASSPPTMGQFYEQYF. Full variable domain (missing parts from reference TRBV7-8 and TRBJ2-7): GAGVSQSPRYKVAKRGQDVALRCDPISGHVSLFWYQQALGQGPEFLTYFQNEAQLDKSGLPSDRFFAERPEGSVSTLKIQRTQQEDSAVYLCASSPPTMGQFYEQYFGPGTRLTVT.

This clonotype turned up a few times. V usage is TRBV24-1 and J usage is TRBJ2-5; 7 bases agree with TRBD1. The J segment lost 5 bases and the V segment lost 5 bases, leaving 13 bases of the junction unmatched. Germline V gives CDR1 KGHDR, CDR2 SFDVKD. CDR3 length equals 16 residues. The CDR3 nucleotides are TGTGCCACCAGTGGTTCGACAGGGCGAATGGGGGAGACCCAGTACTTC. Amino acid sequence: CATSGSTGRMGETQYF.

This clonotype was counted at least ten times. This chain links TRBV6-2 or TRBV6-3 with TRBJ2-7; D gene unclear. The V and J ends lost 0 bases and 7 bases respectively, with 4 bases between them. CDR1 is MNHEY and CDR2 is SVGEGT in the germline V gene. The CDR3 is 11 amino acids. CDR3 coding DNA: TGTGCCAGCAGTTACTCTTGGGAGCAGTACTTC. Amino acid sequence: CASSYSWEQYF.

Comment on this clonotype: One base away lies a much larger clone, so this may be a sequencing read error. The genes are TRBV5-5 and TRBJ2-7, with D perhaps TRBD1 (5 bases). The germline CDR1 and CDR2 sequences are SGHKS and YYEKEE (reference sequence). V was clipped by 4 bases and J by 7 bases, with 15 bases between them. The CDR3 spans 13 residues. As DNA, the CDR3 is TGTGCCAGCAGCGGGCTAGGGGCAGATGAGCAGTACTTC. It is translated as CASSGLGADEQYF.

In this sample, this clonotype turned up many times. The chain is built from TRBV28 and TRBJ2-2; 8 positions match TRBD2. CDR1 and CDR2 (germline): MDHEN, SYDVKM. V lost 3 bases, J lost 3 bases, and 6 bases stayed unmatched. This CDR3 is built from 16 residues. The CDR3 nucleotides are TGTGCCAGCAGTTTTTACGGGAGGGCCGACACCGGGGAGCTGTTTTTT. It specifies CASSFYGRADTGELFF. Variable domain in full (rest from reference TRBV28 and TRBJ2-2): DVKVTQSSRYLVKRTGEKVFLECVQDMDHENMFWYRQDPGLGLRLIYFSYDVKMKEKGDIPEGYSVSREKKERFSLILESASTNQTSMYLCASSFYGRADTGELFFGEGSRLTVL.

The J gene is TRBJ1-2, the V gene TRBV11-2; D gene uncertain. CDR3 length: 14 residues. The V and J ends lost 1 base and 8 bases respectively, with 14 bases between them. Germline CDR1 SGHAT, CDR2 FQNNGV. The CDR3 coding sequence is TGTGCCAGCAGCTTAGCCGGGGAACTATCCGGCTACACCTTC. It translates to CASSLAGELSGYTF.

J is TRBJ1-6 and V is TRBV6-1; D not resolved. The CDR3 spans 12 residues. CDR1 is MNHNS, CDR2 SASEGT, per germline. V lost 4 bases, J lost 9 bases, and 7 bases lay in between. The DNA of the CDR3 is TGTGCCAGCAGTGGGAGGGTTTCACCCCTCCACTTT. Amino acids: CASSGRVSPLHF.